These T cell receptor beta chains were read from a single sample in a study of cytomegalovirus exposure and HLA in healthy donors. Data came from immunoSEQ multiplex PCR; TCRdb stores just in-frame clones and leaves some out. The sample comprises about 210,000 clones, more than 70% of which are singletons, and about 0.47% rests with the top ten. Sample: PBMCs. These receptors all stem from a boy aged 10-17 years in good health and CMV-seronegative. Each CDR3 is given with its conserved first and last residue. The D gene is left open where the match is weak. Clone size is stated in some rows and not others, as once, few, many or a class when expanded.

v_gene	j_gene	d_gene	abundance	CDR3nt	CDR3aa
TRBV19	TRBJ2-7	TRBD2	-	TGTGCCAGTAGTCGGGCTAGCGGGAGTGGGTACGAGCAGTACTTC	CASSRASGSGYEQYF
TRBV9	TRBJ2-1	TRBD2	-	TGTGCCAGCAGCGTAGGAAGGCTAGCGGGGAACAATGAGCAGTTCTTC	CASSVGRLAGNNEQFF
TRBV7-2	TRBJ2-1	TRBD2	few	TGTGCCAGCAGCTTAGTAGGGACTAGCGGCTCCTACAATGAGCAGTTCTTC	CASSLVGTSGSYNEQFF
TRBV7-9	TRBJ1-1	-	-	TGTGCCAGCAGCTTACAGGCCCCCCAGGCTTTCTTT	CASSLQAPQAFF
TRBV5-1	TRBJ2-7	TRBD1	-	TGCGCCAGCAGCCTGAACGGACAGGGCTCTTACGAGCAGTACTTC	CASSLNGQGSYEQYF
TRBV6-5	TRBJ2-7	TRBD2	once	TGTGCCAGCAGAAGAGCGGGAGTCCCCTACGAGCAGTACTTC	CASRRAGVPYEQYF
TRBV2	TRBJ2-5	-	-	TGTGCCAGCAAAGGGGGACAAGAGACCCAGTACTTC	CASKGGQETQYF
TRBV11-3	TRBJ2-1	TRBD2	few	TGTGCCAGCAGCCCATTAAGAGCGGGGGAAAATGAGCAGTTCTTC	CASSPLRAGENEQFF
TRBV11-3	TRBJ2-1	-	-	TGTGCCAGCAGCCCTTTTGTTGGGAGACTAAATGAGCAGTTCTTC	CASSPFVGRLNEQFF
TRBV4-1	TRBJ1-4	-	-	TGCGCCAGCAGCAAGACAGCGCGGGGTGATGAAAAACTGTTTTTT	CASSKTARGDEKLFF
TRBV5-1	TRBJ2-5	-	-	TGCGCCAGCAGCGGGCGCATGGAAGAGACCCAGTACTTC	CASSGRMEETQYF
TRBV6-6	TRBJ2-1	TRBD2	few	TGTGCCAGCAGTGATATAGCGGGGGGGCCTGGGGAGCAGTTCTTC	CASSDIAGGPGEQFF
TRBV7-9	TRBJ2-2	TRBD1	few	TGTGCCAGCAGCCCCCGACAGGGGGCGACCGGGGAGCTGTTTTTT	CASSPRQGATGELFF
TRBV27	TRBJ1-2	-	-	TGTGCCAGCAGTTTGGGGCCTCCCTATGGCTACACCTTC	CASSLGPPYGYTF
TRBV5-5	TRBJ2-7	TRBD2	-	TGTGCCAGCAGCCCTGGACTAGCGGGACTACAATTCTACGAGCAGTACTTC	CASSPGLAGLQFYEQYF
TRBV14	TRBJ1-1	-	-	TGTGCCAGCAGCCGAGCAGGTCTGATGAACACTGAAGCTTTCTTT	CASSRAGLMNTEAFF
TRBV6-1	TRBJ1-1	TRBD1	-	TGTGCCAGCAGCCTGGGACAGATGAACACTGAAGCTTTCTTT	CASSLGQMNTEAFF
TRBV6-5	TRBJ1-3	TRBD1	-	TGTGCCAGCAGTTTCTCGACAGGGACTGGAAACACCATATATTTT	CASSFSTGTGNTIYF
TRBV11-3	TRBJ1-1	-	-	TGTGCCAGCAAGAGTCAGGGAGGGACTGAAGCTTTCTTT	CASKSQGGTEAFF
TRBV10-3	TRBJ1-1	-	few	TGTGCCATCAGGGAGTTTTCCAGGGTGAACACTGAAGCTTTCTTT	CAIREFSRVNTEAFF
TRBV29-1	TRBJ1-2	-	-	TGCACCGGGTGTACCCCGGAGGGTGGCTACACCTTC	CTGCTPEGGYTF
TRBV11-3	TRBJ2-7	-	-	TGTGCCAGCAGCTTAGCCGGGGTTCTCTACGAGCAGTACTTC	CASSLAGVLYEQYF
TRBV5-1	TRBJ2-7	TRBD2	few	TGCGCCAGCAGCCATGTCTTTGCGGGAGGAGGGGACGAGCAGTACTTC	CASSHVFAGGGDEQYF
TRBV25-1	TRBJ2-7	TRBD2	-	TGTGCCAGCAGACCCACTAGCGGGGAGGTCTACGAGCAGTACTTC	CASRPTSGEVYEQYF
TRBV11-2	TRBJ1-2	-	once	TGTGCCAGCAGCTTAGCTGCTCTCGGCTATGGCTACACCTTC	CASSLAALGYGYTF
TRBV29-1	TRBJ1-1	-	-	TGCAGCGTAACAGGACAGCTCATGAACACTGAAGCTTTCTTT	CSVTGQLMNTEAFF
TRBV13	TRBJ1-1	-	once	TGTGCCAGCAGCTACCCTAGGGGGGGTCTTTCTGAAGCTTTCTTT	CASSYPRGGLSEAFF
TRBV5-1	TRBJ2-5	TRBD1	-	TGCGCCAGCAGCTTGACCAGGGGGTGGGAGACCCAGTACTTC	CASSLTRGWETQYF
TRBV6-1	TRBJ1-1	-	-	TGTGCCAGCAGTATAATCCGGGAAGCTTTCTTT	CASSIIREAFF
TRBV19	TRBJ2-2	TRBD2	-	TGTGCCAGTAGTACGGGACTAGCTGGCACCGGGGAGCTGTTTTTT	CASSTGLAGTGELFF
TRBV7-9	TRBJ2-5	-	-	TGTGCCAGCAGCTTAACGTTGGCCCAAGAGACCCAGTACTTC	CASSLTLAQETQYF
TRBV15	TRBJ2-3	TRBD2	-	TGTGCCACCAGCAGAGATGGCGCGGGAGGGAGAGATACGCAGTATTTT	CATSRDGAGGRDTQYF
TRBV9	TRBJ2-5	TRBD2	-	TGTGCCAGCCATTCGTCCCGCAGCGGGAGGGCCGGGGAGACCCAGTACTTC	CASHSSRSGRAGETQYF
TRBV2	TRBJ1-1	-	once	TGTGCCAGCAGTCTGGACTCGAACACTGAAGCTTTCTTT	CASSLDSNTEAFF
TRBV25-1	TRBJ1-4	TRBD1	-	TGTGCCAGCAGTGAATCGGGGACAGGGGGCGAAAAACTGTTTTTT	CASSESGTGGEKLFF
TRBV25-1	TRBJ2-3	TRBD2	few	TGTGCCAGCAGTGAATCGGGGCGGGGGGACCTGTGGGATACGCAGTATTTT	CASSESGRGDLWDTQYF
TRBV10-2	TRBJ2-7	TRBD2	-	TGCGCCAGCAGTGAGTCAAAGGGACTAGCGGGAGACGAGCAGTACTTC	CASSESKGLAGDEQYF